This is a list of T cell receptor beta chains from one sample in a study of cytomegalovirus exposure and HLA in healthy donors. Clones were read by immunoSEQ multiplex PCR, and TCRdb kept only the in-frame ones, dropping some. This sample yields roughly 120,000 clones, of which 60% to 80% are seen a single time; approximately 5% belongs to the top ten. Input material: PBMCs. These receptors all stem from a man in his fifties in good health and CMV-seropositive. The CDR3 runs from the conserved cysteine through the conserved F or W. D genes are given only for firm matches. Some rows have no size entry. The others give once, few or many, or a class for an expanded clone.

D gene: TRBD1
V gene: TRBV5-1
clone size: -
J gene: TRBJ2-3
CDR3 DNA: TGCGCCAGCAGCGGTACCGGGACAGACACAGATACGCAGTATTTT
CDR3 protein: CASSGTGTDTDTQYF

D gene: TRBD2
V gene: TRBV5-1
clone size: once
J gene: TRBJ2-2
CDR3 DNA: TGCGCCAGCACCCTAGCGGCGAACACCGGGGAGCTGTTTTTT
CDR3 protein: CASTLAANTGELFF

D gene: -
V gene: TRBV4-1
clone size: -
J gene: TRBJ1-2
CDR3 DNA: TGCGCCAGCAGCCACGTCGGGGAAATGGGCGGCCTTTCGGGCTACACCTTC
CDR3 protein: CASSHVGEMGGLSGYTF

D gene: TRBD1
V gene: TRBV11-1
clone size: -
J gene: TRBJ1-1
CDR3 DNA: TGTGCCAGCAGCCCAGGACAGGGGGGGCAAAACACTGAAGCTTTCTTT
CDR3 protein: CASSPGQGGQNTEAFF

D gene: -
V gene: TRBV10-3
clone size: -
J gene: TRBJ1-2
CDR3 DNA: TGTGCCATCAGTGAGTCTGAAGGGAGGTATGGCTACACCTTC
CDR3 protein: CAISESEGRYGYTF

D gene: TRBD1
V gene: TRBV7-3
clone size: -
J gene: TRBJ1-5
CDR3 DNA: TGTGCCAGCGGGGACAGAGATAGCAATCAGCCCCAGCATTTT
CDR3 protein: CASGDRDSNQPQHF

D gene: TRBD1
V gene: TRBV6-6
clone size: -
J gene: TRBJ1-2
CDR3 DNA: TGTGCCAGCAGCTCCGGACAGGATTTTACTAACTATGGCTACACCTTC
CDR3 protein: CASSSGQDFTNYGYTF

D gene: -
V gene: TRBV15
clone size: -
J gene: TRBJ2-5
CDR3 DNA: TGTGCCACGGGGGGGGTTGGGGGCACGGAGACCCAGTACTTC
CDR3 protein: CATGGVGGTETQYF

D gene: TRBD1
V gene: TRBV27
clone size: -
J gene: TRBJ1-6
CDR3 DNA: TGTGCCAGCACCCGGACAGGGGTGGGAAATTCACCCCTCCACTTT
CDR3 protein: CASTRTGVGNSPLHF

D gene: TRBD1
V gene: TRBV18
clone size: once
J gene: TRBJ1-3
CDR3 DNA: TGTGCCAGCTCACCGTCCCGCACAGGGGGTGGAAACACCATATATTTT
CDR3 protein: CASSPSRTGGGNTIYF

D gene: -
V gene: TRBV28
clone size: -
J gene: TRBJ2-7
CDR3 DNA: TGTGCCAGCAGTTCCTACGGGCAGTACTTC
CDR3 protein: CASSSYGQYF

D gene: TRBD1
V gene: TRBV7-2
clone size: -
J gene: TRBJ1-1
CDR3 DNA: TGTGCCAGCAGCCTCAAGGACTGGGACAGCGAAGCTTTCTTT
CDR3 protein: CASSLKDWDSEAFF

D gene: TRBD1
V gene: TRBV6-4
clone size: once
J gene: TRBJ2-5
CDR3 DNA: TGTGCCAGCAGTGAACCCCAGGGGGACCAAGAGACCCAGTACTTC
CDR3 protein: CASSEPQGDQETQYF

D gene: TRBD2
V gene: TRBV5-1
clone size: -
J gene: TRBJ2-5
CDR3 DNA: TGCGCCAGCAGCTGGGAGACTAGCGGGCAAGAGACCCAGTACTTC
CDR3 protein: CASSWETSGQETQYF

D gene: -
V gene: TRBV30
clone size: -
J gene: TRBJ2-1
CDR3 DNA: TGTGCCTGGAGTCGGAGGGGTGATGAGCAGTTCTTC
CDR3 protein: CAWSRRGDEQFF

D gene: TRBD2
V gene: TRBV6-4
clone size: -
J gene: TRBJ2-1
CDR3 DNA: TGTGCCAGCAGTGACTCGACTAGCGGGAAGTACAATGAGCAGTTCTTC
CDR3 protein: CASSDSTSGKYNEQFF

D gene: TRBD2
V gene: TRBV7-2
clone size: few
J gene: TRBJ2-1
CDR3 DNA: TGTGCCAGCAGCTTAACTAGCGGGACTTACAATGAGCAGTTCTTC
CDR3 protein: CASSLTSGTYNEQFF

D gene: -
V gene: TRBV2
clone size: -
J gene: TRBJ1-5
CDR3 DNA: TGTGCCAGCAACTTTGATCGTAGCAATCAGCCCCAGCATTTT
CDR3 protein: CASNFDRSNQPQHF

D gene: TRBD2
V gene: TRBV7-2
clone size: -
J gene: TRBJ2-7
CDR3 DNA: TGTGCCAGCAGCTTAGGGGGGACTAGTTTCTACGAGCAGTACTTC
CDR3 protein: CASSLGGTSFYEQYF

D gene: -
V gene: TRBV6-5
clone size: -
J gene: TRBJ2-1
CDR3 DNA: TGTGCCAGCAGCGCCTTAGCCCCTCACAATGAGCAGTTCTTC
CDR3 protein: CASSALAPHNEQFF

D gene: TRBD1
V gene: TRBV5-1
clone size: -
J gene: TRBJ1-1
CDR3 DNA: TGCGCCAGCACGGGACAGGGGAACACTGAAGCTTTCTTT
CDR3 protein: CASTGQGNTEAFF

D gene: -
V gene: TRBV5-1
clone size: -
J gene: TRBJ2-1
CDR3 DNA: TGCGCCAGCAGCCGGGACTTTGGGATCTACAATGGGCAGTTCTTC
CDR3 protein: CASSRDFGIYNGQFF

D gene: TRBD1
V gene: TRBV2
clone size: -
J gene: TRBJ1-2
CDR3 DNA: TGTGCCAGCTGGAGTGAGGACAGGGGAGGGAGGGGCTACACCTTC
CDR3 protein: CASWSEDRGGRGYTF

D gene: TRBD2
V gene: TRBV30
clone size: few
J gene: TRBJ2-5
CDR3 DNA: TGTGCCTGGAGTGTTTTGAGCGGGGGCTTGGGGAGGACCCAGTACTTC
CDR3 protein: CAWSVLSGGLGRTQYF

D gene: -
V gene: TRBV5-1
clone size: few
J gene: TRBJ2-7
CDR3 DNA: TGCGCCAGCAGCGCGGCCGGAGGGAGCAACGAGCAGTACTTC
CDR3 protein: CASSAAGGSNEQYF

D gene: -
V gene: TRBV19
clone size: -
J gene: TRBJ1-4
CDR3 DNA: TGTGCCAGTAGTAGGCGACAGCAGAATGAAAAACTGTTTTTT
CDR3 protein: CASSRRQQNEKLFF

D gene: TRBD1
V gene: TRBV6-1
clone size: once
J gene: TRBJ1-3
CDR3 DNA: TGTGCCAGCAGTGCCTTAACAGGGGAAGGAAACACCATATATTTT
CDR3 protein: CASSALTGEGNTIYF

D gene: -
V gene: TRBV4-1
clone size: -
J gene: TRBJ2-7
CDR3 DNA: TGCGCCAGCAGCCGGGGACTTTCCTACGAGCAGTACTTC
CDR3 protein: CASSRGLSYEQYF

D gene: -
V gene: TRBV10-2
clone size: -
J gene: TRBJ2-5
CDR3 DNA: TGCGCCAGCAGTGAGGGAGCCCTGACCCAGTACTTC
CDR3 protein: CASSEGALTQYF

D gene: TRBD2
V gene: TRBV30
clone size: -
J gene: TRBJ2-5
CDR3 DNA: TGTGCCTGGAGTGAAGGGGCTAGCGGGCAGTACTTC
CDR3 protein: CAWSEGASGQYF

D gene: TRBD1
V gene: TRBV7-2
clone size: few
J gene: TRBJ1-1
CDR3 DNA: TGTGCCAGCAGCCCCGACAGGGAGTTTGAAGCTTTCTTT
CDR3 protein: CASSPDREFEAFF

D gene: TRBD1
V gene: TRBV9
clone size: -
J gene: TRBJ1-3
CDR3 DNA: TGTGCCAGCAGCGTAAAGGGGGCTGATGGAAACACCATATATTTT
CDR3 protein: CASSVKGADGNTIYF

D gene: -
V gene: TRBV5-4
clone size: -
J gene: TRBJ2-3
CDR3 DNA: TGTGCCAGCAGCCCCGGAACCGACAGAGATACGCAGTATTTT
CDR3 protein: CASSPGTDRDTQYF

D gene: -
V gene: TRBV30
clone size: -
J gene: TRBJ1-1
CDR3 DNA: TGTGCCTGGAGACAGGGCCTTGAAGCTTTCTTT
CDR3 protein: CAWRQGLEAFF

D gene: -
V gene: TRBV15
clone size: -
J gene: TRBJ2-7
CDR3 DNA: TGTGCCACCAGCAGAGACAGGAACTACGAGCAGTACTTC
CDR3 protein: CATSRDRNYEQYF

D gene: TRBD1
V gene: TRBV6-5
clone size: -
J gene: TRBJ1-5
CDR3 DNA: TGTGCCAGCAGCCGGGACAGGGGACGCGAGAACCAGCATTTT
CDR3 protein: CASSRDRGRENQHF